This T cell receptor beta chain was recorded in a study of shared clonotypes between healthy human individuals (TCRdb year 2020). Regarding the research as a whole: A few men and two women, aged 18 to 49 years, made up the cohort. To increase sequencing depth and limit assay-specific biases, different laboratories used diverse techniques to prepare libraries and sequence TCR repertoires. Between about 0.8 and 9.5 billion PBMCs per donor were obtained by leukapheresis. To estimate repertoire size and how much clonotypes are shared between individuals, the study performed deep sequencing of blood TCR repertoires from 4 to 6 healthy adults. For each donor, CD4 naive and CD4 memory were each given three plates, CD8 naive was given two plates, and CD8 memory was given one plate. Broader findings and caveats from the paper: Because the study included only a small number of donors, the genetic and exposure-history diversity represented was limited. Sampling was limited to blood, and TCR repertoires in tissue likely differ from TCR repertoires in blood. Rarefaction of sorted-subset datasets indicated incomplete sequencing despite the large sequencing depth. Naive subsets generally had larger estimated clonotype richness than memory subsets did. Sharing across a few donors was observed for 5% to 6.5% of naive CD4, about 3.2% of naive CD8, around 2.5% of memory CD4, and around 0.42% of memory CD8 clonotypes. Pairwise subsampling led to the expectation that sequencing depth would affect the degree of clonotype sharing among donors. Higher generation probabilities were observed for clonotypes shared by all four sorted-subset donors than for non-shared clonotypes.

The CDR3 runs 12 residues from the cysteine to the phenylalanine. Just CDR3 DNA is preserved here, 36 bases in frame from base 1. Trimming takes 0 bases from V and 7 bases from J, and the germline ends sit 6 bases apart. CDR1 and CDR2 (MNHNY, SVGAGI) derive from the germline V gene (reference sequence). Using the deep immunoSEQ assay, TCR CDR3 regions were amplified from genomic DNA by multiplex PCR. Extracted genomic DNA from each cell subset was distributed evenly across all wells of several immunoSEQ 96-well plates, and each plate was treated as a replicate. For sorted subsets, approximately 200 ng of genomic DNA, equivalent to tens of thousands of T cell genomes, went into each replicate PCR. Purified libraries were quantified with a Qubit 3.0 fluorometer, sized on a Bioanalyzer 2100, and re-quantified with the KAPA Library Quantification kit. Every immunoSEQ 96-well plate was sequenced on a separate single-read 150-cycle Illumina NextSeq 550 flow cell. The original pipeline was this. Because only junctional sequences without quality scores were contained in the immunoSEQ output, filtering matching that applied to full-length reads could not be performed. To assign V/J genes and CDR3, sequences were annotated using PyIR, a Python wrapper for IgBLAST v1.9, with IMGT germline references. Reads were filtered out if the reads had weak V/J assignments (E-value above 1e-6), no CDR3, stop codons, out-of-frame junctions, or ambiguous translated residues. V3J clonotypes were defined as sequences sharing the same inferred V gene, J gene, and CDR3 amino acid sequence. Percentage overlap between repertoires was calculated by dividing the number of shared unique clonotypes by the size of the smaller repertoire. Richness of each repertoire was evaluated using RTK rarefaction, the Chao1 estimator, and Recon v2.1 estimates of unobserved clonotypes. Generation probabilities were computed with OLGA for all TCRbeta clonotypes obtained by the gDNA method from several donors. TCRdb took over this immuneACCESS table, retaining in-frame rearrangements with V and J assigned. Such tables are incomplete; in checked studies, under half of the missing clones stem from an unresolved V gene, and the remainder is unexplained. V, J and clone size are those of that table, while D and trimming were read from the DNA. Recorded for this sample are roughly 1,000,000 clones; about four fifths of them occurred a single time. The ten largest account for under 0.65% of the sample.

The donors were healthy, HIV-negative adults who had no recently reported acute infections or vaccinations. All donors were Caucasian adults living in Nashville, Tennessee, USA. CD4+ T cells were enriched by magnetic negative selection, after which naive cells were positively selected on CD45RA and the negative fraction was taken as the memory subset. Blood was obtained by leukapheresis, after which PBMCs were separated by Ficoll-Histopaque density gradient centrifugation and cryopreserved in liquid nitrogen vapor phase. Purity and quantity of every magnetically sorted T cell population were checked by analytical flow cytometry. Each sorted fraction had its genomic DNA isolated and then quantified by UV absorbance on a Nanodrop 2000c. About this clone: What antigen it recognizes has not been identified. It has no much larger one-base neighbor in the sample; base qualities were not kept.

The TCR comes from a man aged 18 to 30 in good health. Some clones in this sample may be carry-over from other donors' samples. Sequenced material: memory CD4+ T cells from PBMCs. This sample's cell subset or site label indicates: CD45RA-negative fraction. The chain is encoded by TRBV6-6 joined to TRBJ1-2, with the D gene not confidently named. The CDR3 reads CASSYSAPGYTF. The bases are TGTGCCAGCAGTTACTCAGCCCCTGGCTACACCTTC.